This T cell receptor beta chain derives from a study of blood T cell repertoires in COVID-19. The V end lost 7 bases, the J end lost 1 base, and 13 bases lay between the germline ends. The CDR3 is 14 amino acids. In germline, CDR1 is LGHDT, CDR2 YNNKEL (reference sequence). Repertoires were generated with immunoSEQ multiplex PCR, while TCRdb's copy carries only in-frame clones and drops some. The table includes over 200,000 clones, just under 90% detected once. The receptor comes from a man aged 25-45 years with COVID-19, enrolled during active disease. Sequenced sample: peripheral blood. The chain employs TRBV3-1 (or the pseudogene TRBV3-2) and TRBJ1-1; tentatively, D is TRBD1 (6 bases). The CDR3 nucleotides read TGTGCCAGCAAAGCCAGGGGTACGAACACTGAAGCTTTCTTT. Residues: CASKARGTNTEAFF.